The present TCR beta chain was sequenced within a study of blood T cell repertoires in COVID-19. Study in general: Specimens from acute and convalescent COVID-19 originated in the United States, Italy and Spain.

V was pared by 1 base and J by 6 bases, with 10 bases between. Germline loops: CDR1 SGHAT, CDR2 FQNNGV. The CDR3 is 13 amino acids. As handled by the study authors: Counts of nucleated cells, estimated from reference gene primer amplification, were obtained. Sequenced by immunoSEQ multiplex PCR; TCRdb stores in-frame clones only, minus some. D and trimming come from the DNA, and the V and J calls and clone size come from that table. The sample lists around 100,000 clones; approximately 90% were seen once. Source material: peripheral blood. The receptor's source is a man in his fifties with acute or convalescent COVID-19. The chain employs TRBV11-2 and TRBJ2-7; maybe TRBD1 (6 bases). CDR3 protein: CASSLVQGGEQYF. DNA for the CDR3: TGTGCCAGCAGCTTAGTACAGGGTGGCGAGCAGTACTTC.